The next 10 T cell receptor beta chains were all read from a single sample in a study of CD8+CD57+ T cells in acquired aplastic anemia. Genomic DNA served as template for TCR beta VDJ and CDR3 profiling. TCRdb itself ran the reads through MiXCR, one entry per CDR3 protein. The sample lists over 100,000 distinct CDR3 sequences, around two fifths seen once, with 8% to 9% in the top ten. Sequenced material: sorted CD4+, CD8+, or CD8+CD57+ T cells (not recorded which) from PBMCs. These receptors all stem from a human donor in good health, serving as a control.

The chain employs TRBV25-1 and TRBJ2-7; TRBD1 agrees at 8 bases. J gave up 5 bases and V 2 bases, and 8 bases lay outside the gene matches. This CDR3 contains 15 residues. The germline V gene has CDR1 MGHDK and CDR2 SYGVNS. The CDR3 loop reads CASSEMDRANDEQYF. Written as DNA, the CDR3 is TGTGCCAGCAGTGAAATGGACAGGGCTAACGACGAGCAGTACTTC.

This clonotype was counted many times. The chain employs TRBV7-8 and TRBJ1-1; TRBD1 might be the D (5 bases). Germline V gives CDR1 SGHVS, CDR2 FQNEAQ. CDR3 length: 15 residues. Between the trimmed V and J ends, which lost 0 bases and 1 base, there was a span of 9 bases. The CDR3 DNA reads as TGTGCCAGCAGCTTAGCAATGACAGAGAACACTGAAGCTTTCTTT. Translation: CASSLAMTENTEAFF.

This clonotype was observed many times. The CDR3 DNA follows: TGTGCCAGCGGGATTACGGACACTGAAGCTTTCTTT. Its protein product is CASGITDTEAFF. The rearrangement uses TRBV12-3 or TRBV12-4 and TRBJ1-1; no reliable D call. CDR3 size: 12 residues. Trimming took off 8 bases at V and 3 bases at J, with 10 bases between the two ends.

This clonotype was seen many times. This chain links TRBV11-2 with TRBJ1-1; D ambiguous. V gave up 5 bases and J gave up 3 bases, with 13 bases separating them. This CDR3 contains 14 residues. Germline loops: CDR1 SGHAT, CDR2 FQNNGV. The CDR3 bases are TGTGCCAGCAGCCCGGACGGGAGGTACACTGAAGCTTTCTTT. Amino acid sequence: CASSPDGRYTEAFF. Looking up the rest from reference TRBV11-2 and TRBJ1-1 gives the full variable domain: EAGVAQSPRYKIIEKRQSVAFWCNPISGHATLYWYQQILGQGPKLLIQFQNNGVVDDSQLPKDRFSAERLKGVDSTLKIQPAKLEDSAVYLCASSPDGRYTEAFFGQGTRLTVV.

This sequence joins TRBV7-4 and TRBJ2-1; 8 bases match TRBD2. This CDR3 has 13 amino acids. V lost 10 bases to trimming and J lost 8 bases; unmatched junction nucleotides: 10. In germline, CDR1 is SGHVT, CDR2 SQSDAQ. In DNA form, the CDR3 reads TGTGCCACCCCGGGGGGGCGAAGCGATGAGCAGTTCTTC. Its translation is CATPGGRSDEQFF.

Ten or more counts support this clonotype. The chain carries TRBV11-3 and TRBJ1-3, with TRBD1 matching 7 bases. Germline lookup yields CDR1 SGHNT and CDR2 YENEEA. The CDR3 has 15 amino acids. J was trimmed by 0 bases and V by 5 bases; bases with no gene match: 4. CDR3 nucleotide sequence: TGTGCCAGCAGCCAGGGACAGAGCTCTGGAAACACCATATATTTT. Residues: CASSQGQSSGNTIYF.

This clonotype was counted once. The J gene is TRBJ2-3, the V gene TRBV2; either TRBD1 or TRBD2 may supply D (6 bases each). This CDR3 region has 15 residues. V lost 7 bases and J lost 4, with 18 bases in between. CDR1 and CDR2 (germline): SNHLY, FYNNEI. This chain's CDR3 is CASNRVGGRSDTQYF. The DNA for the CDR3 is TGTGCCAGCAATCGGGTAGGGGGGCGGTCAGATACGCAGTATTTT.

This clonotype was seen many times. The CDR3 here is CASSQNPRGGYTF. In nucleotides, the CDR3 is TGTGCCAGCAGCCAAAATCCGCGGGGAGGCTACACCTTC. The chain joins TRBV3-1 to TRBJ1-2, with D unclear. There are 13 residues in the CDR3. Germline V CDR1 and CDR2: LGHDT, YNNKEL (reference sequence). The V gene lost 2 bases and the J gene lost 8 bases, with 12 bases spanning the gap.

The chain has TRBV14 and TRBJ2-1, with TRBD2 identical over 9 bases. The germline gives CDR1 SGHDN, CDR2 FVKESK. The J segment lost 6 bases and the V segment lost 5 bases, leaving 8 bases of the junction unmatched. The CDR3 has 15 residues. The CDR3 DNA sequence: TGTGCCAGCAGCGCCCTCGGGCGGGAGGGCAATGAGCAGTTCTTC. Protein: CASSALGREGNEQFF.

This clonotype showed up just a few times. This may arise from a read error, as a much more abundant clone is one base away. Because it lacks the conserved phenylalanine or tryptophan at the end, this CDR3 is likely a read error. The CDR3 loop is CSATQSSSAFS. The CDR3 region has the DNA TGCAGTGCCACCCAAAGTAGCTCGGCTTTCTCT. The chain recombines TRBV20-1 with TRBJ1-1; D call uncertain. The CDR3 totals 11 residues. Germline V gene data show CDR1 as DFQATT and CDR2 as SNEGSKA (reference sequence). The germline V and J ends were trimmed by 6 bases and 11 bases, with 16 bases remaining between them.